This note documents a single T cell receptor (beta chain) sequence. Its target is not known. The data were obtained in a study of cytomegalovirus exposure and HLA in healthy donors. Trimming took off 5 bases at V and 4 bases at J, with 8 bases between the two ends. The CDR3 extends over 12 amino acids. CDR1 is LNHDA and CDR2 is SQIVND in the germline V gene (reference sequence). The PCR contained 60 Vbeta and 13 Jbeta primers. Sequenced by immunoSEQ multiplex PCR; TCRdb stores in-frame clones only, minus some. The sample comprises more than 90,000 clones, approximately 77% of which are singletons, and 4.5% to 5% rests with the top ten. Notes on the study in general: TCR beta V segments were, for the most part, productive about 87% or about 30% of the time in an earlier analysis. Reported findings show TCR beta sequences accurately forecast HLA-A and HLA-B alleles in most subjects.

The rearrangement joins TRBV19 to TRBJ1-2; a weak D match, TRBD1 (5 bases). What was sequenced was PBMCs. This TCR came from a man aged 50-60 years in good health and CMV-seropositive. The CDR3 loop reads CASSSDTYGYTF. CDR3 nucleotides: TGTGCCAGTAGTTCGGACACCTATGGCTACACCTTC.